The 6 T cell receptor beta chains reported below all come from one sample, sequenced in a study of blood T cell repertoires in COVID-19. Assay used: immunoSEQ multiplex PCR; TCRdb lists only in-frame clones, some missing. The data show over 60,000 clones, around 76% seen once. Sequencing input: peripheral blood. All receptors come from a human donor in a cohort sampled during active COVID-19.

In this sample, this clone turned up a few times. The rearrangement joins TRBV5-1 to TRBJ2-7, with 9 positions matching TRBD1. Trimming removed 4 bases from V and 3 bases from J; junction bases left unmatched: 8. CDR1 and CDR2 from the germline V gene are SGHRS and YFSETQ. CDR3 length: 15 residues. The DNA for the CDR3 is TGCGCCAGCAGCATCGACGGGACAGGGTACTACGAGCAGTACTTC. Translating it yields CASSIDGTGYYEQYF.

The V gene is TRBV2, the J gene TRBJ1-1, with D possibly matching TRBD1 (5 bases). Deletions cut 8 bases from V and 0 bases from J, with 10 bases between. The length of the CDR3 is 13 residues. Per the germline V gene, CDR1 is SNHLY and CDR2 is FYNNEI. In nucleotides, the CDR3 is TGTGCCAGCCAACAGGAAATGAACACTGAAGCTTTCTTT. Amino acid sequence: CASQQEMNTEAFF.

The chain joins TRBV9 to TRBJ1-2, with TRBD1 matching 9 bases. Trimming took 6 bases from V and 7 from J; bases not matched to a gene: 7. The CDR3 totals 13 residues. Germline V gives CDR1 SGDLS, CDR2 YYNGEE. CDR3 region: CASTKQGAGGYTF. The DNA for the CDR3 is TGTGCCAGCACCAAACAGGGGGCTGGTGGCTACACCTTC.

This clone was counted a single time. This chain joins TRBV6-5 and TRBJ1-4; 7 bases match TRBD1. V gave up 0 bases and J gave up 7 bases; unmatched junction bases: 5. The CDR3 has 15 amino acids. Germline loops: CDR1 MNHEY, CDR2 SVGAGI. The CDR3 DNA reads as TGTGCCAGCAGTTACTCCGACAGGGATCCTGAAAAACTGTTTTTT. This sequence encodes CASSYSDRDPEKLFF.

The chain uses TRBV30 and TRBJ2-7; 7 positions match TRBD1. Germline V gene lookup returns CDR1 GTSNPN and CDR2 SVGIG (reference sequence). J was trimmed by 3 bases and V by 1 base; bases with no gene match: 12. This CDR3 is built from 16 residues. The DNA for the CDR3 is TGTGCCTGGAGTGGGATCCGACAGGGCCAGGGCTACGAGCAGTACTTC. This codes for CAWSGIRQGQGYEQYF.

CDR3 DNA sequence: TGTGCCAGCAGCGCCGCAAGCGGGGGGAACCAAGAGACCCAGTACTTC. This translates into CASSAASGGNQETQYF. The rearrangement links TRBV5-5 to TRBJ2-5, with TRBD2 identical over 9 bases. CDR1 and CDR2 from the germline V gene are SGHKS and YYEKEE (reference sequence). The CDR3 loop spans 16 amino acids. V lost 4 bases and J lost 0; bases outside the gene matches: 7. Using reference TRBV5-5 and TRBJ2-5 for the parts outside the CDR3, the full variable domain is DAGVTQSPTHLIKTRGQQVTLRCSPISGHKSVSWYQQVLGQGPQFIFQYYEKEERGRGNFPDRFSARQFPNYSSELNVNALLLGDSALYLCASSAASGGNQETQYFGPGTRLLVL.